The 7 T cell receptor beta chains listed next were all sequenced from one sample in a study of T cell responses to AZD1222 COVID-19 vaccine. Measured with immunoSEQ multiplex PCR; TCRdb has only the in-frame clones, and not every one. The sample carries under 200,000 clones, approximately 93% recorded once. The sequences come from peripheral blood, collected on day 0 of AZD1222 vaccination. The receptors originated from an adult in good health.

This chain joins TRBV4-1 and TRBJ1-3; D unresolved. The CDR3 consists of 17 residues. Trimming took 0 bases from V and 3 from J, leaving 15 bases between them. Germline V gene sequence: CDR1 MGHRA, CDR2 YSYEKL. CDR3 loop: CASSQDLPARFGNTIYF. CDR3 sequence (DNA): TGCGCCAGCAGCCAAGATCTCCCAGCGAGGTTTGGAAACACCATATATTTT.

The chain has TRBV7-2 and TRBJ2-7; a weak D match, TRBD1 (5 bases). Trimming took off 0 bases at V and 4 bases at J, with 7 bases between the two ends. The CDR3 is made up of 13 amino acids. CDR1 is SGHTA and CDR2 is FQGNSA in the germline V gene. In DNA, the CDR3 is TGTGCCAGCAGCTTAGCGGGGCCGTACGAGCAGTACTTC. As protein: CASSLAGPYEQYF.

This rearrangement joins TRBV7-8 to TRBJ2-5; 11 bases map to TRBD2. Losses at the gene ends were 5 bases for V and 2 bases for J; bases not matched to a gene: 7. The CDR3 is made up of 16 amino acids. Germline V gene lookup returns CDR1 SGHVS and CDR2 FQNEAQ. CDR3 region: CASSDTGTSGQETQYF. Written as DNA, the CDR3 is TGTGCCAGCAGCGATACCGGGACTAGCGGTCAAGAGACCCAGTACTTC.

This clone was observed a single time. Relative to the germline gene, one junction end is altered; a read error may explain this. The V call is TRBV2, the J call TRBJ2-4; possible D gene TRBD1, 6 bases. CDR3 size: 11 residues. The V gene's germline CDR1 is SNHLY and CDR2 FYNNEI. In nucleotides, the CDR3 is TGTGCCAGCAGTGTCAGGGGTTCGGTGACTTTC. Translation gives CASSVRGSVTF.

This clone was found once. The chain couples TRBV3-1 (or the pseudogene TRBV3-2) to TRBJ1-1; D is undetermined. There are 12 residues in the CDR3. Trimming stripped 5 bases from V and 2 bases from J, with 6 bases between. CDR1 and CDR2 (germline): LGHDT, YNNKEL (reference sequence). This CDR3 is CASSYPNTEAFF. The CDR3 nucleotides read TGTGCCAGCAGCTACCCAAACACTGAAGCTTTCTTT.

The table lists this clone with a count of one. J is TRBJ1-1 and V is TRBV13; D is ambiguous. The V and J ends lost 6 bases and 0 bases respectively, with 17 bases between them. Per germline, CDR1 PRHDT and CDR2 FYEKMQ (reference sequence). The CDR3 has 16 amino acids. DNA for the CDR3: TGTGCCAGCAGATTCGGAGAAAGGAGTATGAACACTGAAGCTTTCTTT. Amino acid sequence: CASRFGERSMNTEAFF.

The rearrangement links TRBV5-4 to TRBJ2-5; D is possibly TRBD2 (5 bases). CDR1 is SGHNT and CDR2 is YYREEE in the germline V gene (reference sequence). The CDR3 loop spans 15 amino acids. Deletions cut 4 bases from V and 0 bases from J, with 13 bases between. This CDR3 is CASSIGGRHQETQYF. The CDR3 DNA is TGTGCCAGCAGCATTGGAGGCAGACACCAAGAGACCCAGTACTTC.